This entry is about one T cell receptor beta chain. The CDR3 has 17 residues. Germline V CDR1 and CDR2: SNHLY, FYNNEI. With V trimmed by 6 bases and J by 7 bases, 12 bases remained unmatched. Data came from immunoSEQ multiplex PCR; TCRdb stores just in-frame clones and leaves some out. The sample lists about 160,000 clones; 90% were seen once. The sample belongs to a study of T cell responses to AZD1222 COVID-19 vaccine. V and J are TRBV2 and TRBJ2-3; TRBD2 aligns across 14 bases. The specimen was peripheral blood, collected on day 0 of AZD1222 vaccination. This TCR was recovered from an adult in good health. In DNA form, the CDR3 reads TGTGCCAGCAGCCTCCAAGGGACTAGCGGGGGACCGAATACGCAGTATTTT. Its translation: CASSLQGTSGGPNTQYF.